This is a list of T cell receptor beta chains from one sample in a study of cytomegalovirus exposure and HLA in healthy donors. The table came from immunoSEQ multiplex PCR; TCRdb's copy has only in-frame clones and leaves some out. The table shows about 150,000 clones, with about 64% occurring only once. Sequencing was performed on PBMCs. These receptors were collected from a man aged 55 to 70 in good health and CMV-seronegative. CDR3s include the opening cysteine and the closing phenylalanine or tryptophan. Each record gives: V gene, clone size, D gene, J gene, CDR3 protein, CDR3 DNA. D genes are given only for firm matches. The listing skips clone size in some rows; elsewhere it reads once, few, many or a size class.

V gene: TRBV5-1
clone size: -
D gene: TRBD2
J gene: TRBJ2-5
CDR3 protein: CASSSPTSGRRVEETQYF
CDR3 DNA: TGCGCCAGCAGCTCCCCGACTAGCGGGAGACGGGTAGAGGAGACCCAGTACTTC

V gene: TRBV5-1
clone size: -
D gene: -
J gene: TRBJ2-7
CDR3 protein: CASSLSPGSGYEQYF
CDR3 DNA: TGCGCCAGCAGCTTGTCCCCGGGGAGCGGTTACGAGCAGTACTTC

V gene: TRBV10-3
clone size: once
D gene: -
J gene: TRBJ2-7
CDR3 protein: CAISAADRASYEQYF
CDR3 DNA: TGTGCCATCAGCGCGGCGGACAGAGCCTCCTACGAGCAGTACTTC

V gene: TRBV5-4
clone size: -
D gene: -
J gene: TRBJ1-1
CDR3 protein: CASSLGRGSNTEAFF
CDR3 DNA: TGTGCCAGCAGCTTGGGGCGGGGATCTAACACTGAAGCTTTCTTT

V gene: TRBV9
clone size: -
D gene: -
J gene: TRBJ1-2
CDR3 protein: CASSFGGQFDYGYTF
CDR3 DNA: TGTGCCAGCAGCTTCGGTGGACAGTTTGACTATGGCTACACCTTC

V gene: TRBV6-1
clone size: -
D gene: TRBD2
J gene: TRBJ2-3
CDR3 protein: CASSDPISGSWTDTQYF
CDR3 DNA: TGTGCCAGCAGTGACCCTATTAGCGGGAGTTGGACAGATACGCAGTATTTT

V gene: TRBV7-9
clone size: -
D gene: TRBD2
J gene: TRBJ2-7
CDR3 protein: CASSLILAGSYEQYF
CDR3 DNA: TGTGCCAGCAGCTTGATATTAGCGGGAAGCTACGAGCAGTACTTC

V gene: TRBV28
clone size: few
D gene: -
J gene: TRBJ1-4
CDR3 protein: CASRGRRGEEKLFF
CDR3 DNA: TGTGCCAGCAGAGGACGGAGGGGTGAGGAAAAACTGTTTTTT

V gene: TRBV5-1
clone size: few
D gene: -
J gene: TRBJ1-2
CDR3 protein: CASSYTGLGGYTF
CDR3 DNA: TGCGCCAGCAGCTATACAGGGTTGGGAGGCTACACCTTC

V gene: TRBV4-2
clone size: -
D gene: -
J gene: TRBJ2-1
CDR3 protein: CASSQAEGWNEQFF
CDR3 DNA: TGTGCCAGCAGTCAAGCGGAGGGCTGGAATGAGCAGTTCTTC

V gene: TRBV6-5
clone size: -
D gene: -
J gene: TRBJ2-1
CDR3 protein: CASSSRAGDTYNEQFF
CDR3 DNA: TGTGCCAGCAGTTCCCGGGCGGGGGACACCTACAATGAGCAGTTCTTC

V gene: TRBV7-2
clone size: -
D gene: -
J gene: TRBJ2-5
CDR3 protein: CASSLAGAETQYF
CDR3 DNA: TGTGCCAGCAGCTTAGCGGGAGCTGAGACCCAGTACTTC

V gene: TRBV5-1
clone size: -
D gene: -
J gene: TRBJ1-1
CDR3 protein: CASSLDSNTEAFF
CDR3 DNA: TGCGCCAGCAGCTTGGATAGCAACACTGAAGCTTTCTTT

V gene: TRBV30
clone size: -
D gene: TRBD1
J gene: TRBJ2-1
CDR3 protein: CAWEFPFTGGGFNEQFF
CDR3 DNA: TGTGCCTGGGAATTCCCATTTACAGGGGGCGGATTTAATGAGCAGTTCTTC

V gene: TRBV6-5
clone size: few
D gene: TRBD1
J gene: TRBJ1-2
CDR3 protein: CASSSWTGKWGYTF
CDR3 DNA: TGTGCCAGCAGTTCCTGGACAGGGAAATGGGGCTACACCTTC

V gene: TRBV6-5
clone size: -
D gene: TRBD1
J gene: TRBJ2-7
CDR3 protein: CASSRPGQMYEQYF
CDR3 DNA: TGTGCCAGCAGTCGACCGGGACAGATGTACGAGCAGTACTTC

V gene: TRBV28
clone size: -
D gene: TRBD2
J gene: TRBJ2-2
CDR3 protein: CASRPGLATGELFF
CDR3 DNA: TGTGCCAGCAGGCCGGGACTAGCGACCGGGGAGCTGTTTTTT

V gene: TRBV14
clone size: -
D gene: TRBD1
J gene: TRBJ2-1
CDR3 protein: CASSSGTVPWGEQFF
CDR3 DNA: TGTGCCAGCAGCTCCGGGACAGTCCCTTGGGGTGAGCAGTTCTTC

V gene: TRBV18
clone size: -
D gene: -
J gene: TRBJ1-5
CDR3 protein: CASSYDGDQPQHF
CDR3 DNA: TGTGCCAGCTCATACGACGGAGATCAGCCCCAGCATTTT

V gene: TRBV6-5
clone size: -
D gene: TRBD1
J gene: TRBJ1-2
CDR3 protein: CASSWDRGRTNYGYTF
CDR3 DNA: TGTGCCAGCAGTTGGGACAGGGGGCGCACTAACTATGGCTACACCTTC

V gene: TRBV29-1
clone size: -
D gene: -
J gene: TRBJ2-5
CDR3 protein: CSVERAGETQYF
CDR3 DNA: TGCAGCGTTGAACGAGCGGGCGAGACCCAGTACTTC

V gene: TRBV5-1
clone size: -
D gene: -
J gene: TRBJ2-7
CDR3 protein: CASSLDAAYEQYF
CDR3 DNA: TGCGCCAGCAGCTTGGATGCGGCGTACGAGCAGTACTTC

V gene: TRBV28
clone size: -
D gene: -
J gene: TRBJ2-4
CDR3 protein: CASIDKNIQYF
CDR3 DNA: TGTGCCAGCATAGATAAGAACATTCAGTACTTC

V gene: TRBV5-6
clone size: -
D gene: TRBD1
J gene: TRBJ2-7
CDR3 protein: CASSLPGQGTNEQYF
CDR3 DNA: TGTGCCAGCAGCTTGCCGGGACAGGGGACCAACGAGCAGTACTTC

V gene: TRBV5-1
clone size: -
D gene: TRBD1
J gene: TRBJ1-1
CDR3 protein: CASSLAEDRESFF
CDR3 DNA: TGCGCCAGCAGCTTGGCCGAAGACAGGGAGTCTTTCTTT

V gene: TRBV27
clone size: few
D gene: -
J gene: TRBJ2-5
CDR3 protein: CASSFGRGEGETQYF
CDR3 DNA: TGTGCCAGCAGTTTCGGGAGAGGGGAAGGAGAGACCCAGTACTTC

V gene: TRBV10-3
clone size: -
D gene: TRBD2
J gene: TRBJ2-2
CDR3 protein: CAISPWTSGPRGTGELFF
CDR3 DNA: TGTGCCATCAGCCCGTGGACTAGCGGGCCTCGGGGCACCGGGGAGCTGTTTTTT

V gene: TRBV2
clone size: -
D gene: TRBD2
J gene: TRBJ2-7
CDR3 protein: CASSDRTSGREYEQYF
CDR3 DNA: TGTGCCAGCAGTGACAGGACTAGCGGGAGAGAATACGAGCAGTACTTC

V gene: TRBV30
clone size: -
D gene: TRBD2
J gene: TRBJ2-2
CDR3 protein: CAWSVGGGANTGELFF
CDR3 DNA: TGTGCCTGGAGTGTGGGGGGGGGAGCGAACACCGGGGAGCTGTTTTTT

V gene: TRBV19
clone size: -
D gene: TRBD2
J gene: TRBJ2-7
CDR3 protein: CASTPPGASGTTYEQYF
CDR3 DNA: TGTGCCAGTACCCCTCCCGGCGCTAGCGGGACGACCTACGAGCAGTACTTC

V gene: TRBV7-8
clone size: -
D gene: TRBD1
J gene: TRBJ1-3
CDR3 protein: CASRRDRGGDTIYF
CDR3 DNA: TGTGCCAGCAGGAGGGACAGGGGGGGGGACACCATATATTTT

V gene: TRBV28
clone size: -
D gene: -
J gene: TRBJ2-5
CDR3 protein: CASSLWGRPVGTQYF
CDR3 DNA: TGTGCCAGCAGTTTATGGGGCCGCCCGGTGGGGACCCAGTACTTC

V gene: TRBV5-4
clone size: -
D gene: -
J gene: TRBJ2-2
CDR3 protein: CASSSLTSRRGELFF
CDR3 DNA: TGTGCCAGCAGCTCCCTCACGAGCCGCCGCGGGGAGCTGTTTTTT

V gene: TRBV19
clone size: -
D gene: TRBD1
J gene: TRBJ1-5
CDR3 protein: CASSTDHRGSNQPQHF
CDR3 DNA: TGTGCCAGTAGTACCGATCACAGGGGGAGCAATCAGCCCCAGCATTTT

V gene: TRBV5-1
clone size: -
D gene: -
J gene: TRBJ2-1
CDR3 protein: CASSFRPEDEQFF
CDR3 DNA: TGCGCCAGCAGCTTTCGTCCCGAGGATGAGCAGTTCTTC

V gene: TRBV12-5
clone size: -
D gene: TRBD2
J gene: TRBJ2-3
CDR3 protein: CASGPNKDGGTSGTLTDTQYF
CDR3 DNA: TGTGCTAGTGGACCCAACAAAGATGGGGGGACTAGCGGGACCCTCACAGATACGCAGTATTTT

V gene: TRBV9
clone size: -
D gene: TRBD2
J gene: TRBJ2-1
CDR3 protein: CASSVGLAGYNEQFF
CDR3 DNA: TGTGCCAGCAGCGTTGGACTAGCGGGGTACAATGAGCAGTTCTTC

V gene: TRBV28
clone size: -
D gene: -
J gene: TRBJ1-4
CDR3 protein: CASSGGRNNEKLFF
CDR3 DNA: TGTGCCAGCAGTGGAGGACGGAATAATGAAAAACTGTTTTTT

V gene: TRBV5-4
clone size: -
D gene: -
J gene: TRBJ1-1
CDR3 protein: CASSLEAGASEAFF
CDR3 DNA: TGTGCCAGCAGCTTGGAGGCCGGAGCTTCTGAAGCTTTCTTT

V gene: TRBV18
clone size: -
D gene: TRBD2
J gene: TRBJ2-1
CDR3 protein: CASSTIAGDDNEQFF
CDR3 DNA: TGTGCCAGCTCAACCATAGCGGGAGACGACAATGAGCAGTTCTTC

V gene: TRBV5-4
clone size: -
D gene: TRBD1
J gene: TRBJ1-6
CDR3 protein: CASSLNRGTSPLHF
CDR3 DNA: TGTGCCAGCAGCTTGAACAGGGGAACTTCACCCCTCCACTTT

V gene: TRBV10-1
clone size: -
D gene: TRBD1
J gene: TRBJ1-1
CDR3 protein: CASSEDRDYTEAFF
CDR3 DNA: TGCGCCAGCAGTGAAGACAGGGACTACACTGAAGCTTTCTTT

V gene: TRBV19
clone size: -
D gene: -
J gene: TRBJ2-1
CDR3 protein: CASSMRPPGNEQFF
CDR3 DNA: TGTGCCAGTAGTATGCGCCCACCCGGCAATGAGCAGTTCTTC

V gene: TRBV19
clone size: -
D gene: -
J gene: TRBJ2-7
CDR3 protein: CASSGTFRGKQYF
CDR3 DNA: TGTGCCAGTAGTGGGACATTCCGAGGCAAGCAGTACTTC

V gene: TRBV9
clone size: -
D gene: -
J gene: TRBJ2-7
CDR3 protein: CASSVAEGGYEQYF
CDR3 DNA: TGTGCCAGCAGCGTAGCTGAAGGCGGCTACGAGCAGTACTTC

V gene: TRBV7-2
clone size: -
D gene: -
J gene: TRBJ2-1
CDR3 protein: CASSLVGGSEQFF
CDR3 DNA: TGTGCCAGCAGCTTAGTAGGCGGTTCTGAGCAGTTCTTC

V gene: TRBV28
clone size: -
D gene: TRBD1
J gene: TRBJ2-1
CDR3 protein: CASSPGTGVNNEQFF
CDR3 DNA: TGTGCCAGCAGTCCAGGGACAGGGGTTAACAATGAGCAGTTCTTC

V gene: TRBV19
clone size: -
D gene: -
J gene: TRBJ2-3
CDR3 protein: CASSIAHSDTQYF
CDR3 DNA: TGTGCCAGTAGTATAGCACATTCAGATACGCAGTATTTT

V gene: TRBV2
clone size: -
D gene: -
J gene: TRBJ1-5
CDR3 protein: CASKSEDQPQHF
CDR3 DNA: TGTGCCAGCAAATCGGAGGATCAGCCCCAGCATTTT

V gene: TRBV10-3
clone size: -
D gene: -
J gene: TRBJ1-2
CDR3 protein: CAIHGGGGNYGYTF
CDR3 DNA: TGTGCCATCCATGGGGGGGGAGGTAACTATGGCTACACCTTC

V gene: TRBV9
clone size: -
D gene: TRBD2
J gene: TRBJ2-1
CDR3 protein: CASSASGSSYNEQFF
CDR3 DNA: TGTGCCAGCAGCGCAAGCGGGAGTTCCTACAATGAGCAGTTCTTC

V gene: TRBV19
clone size: -
D gene: TRBD1
J gene: TRBJ1-2
CDR3 protein: CASSNRTGYGYTF
CDR3 DNA: TGTGCCAGTAGTAATCGGACAGGGTACGGCTACACCTTC

V gene: TRBV28
clone size: -
D gene: TRBD1
J gene: TRBJ1-5
CDR3 protein: CASISGGGEIRNQPQHF
CDR3 DNA: TGTGCCAGCATCTCGGGAGGGGGCGAAATTAGGAATCAGCCCCAGCATTTT

V gene: TRBV5-4
clone size: -
D gene: TRBD2
J gene: TRBJ2-2
CDR3 protein: CASSSGDGTSGRIHTGELFF
CDR3 DNA: TGTGCCAGCAGCTCAGGTGACGGGACTAGCGGGAGGATCCACACCGGGGAGCTGTTTTTT

V gene: TRBV27
clone size: -
D gene: -
J gene: TRBJ2-3
CDR3 protein: CASSPSLGTDTQYF
CDR3 DNA: TGTGCCAGCAGCCCCAGTTTGGGCACAGATACGCAGTATTTT

V gene: TRBV10-3
clone size: few
D gene: -
J gene: TRBJ2-5
CDR3 protein: CAISAGIQETQYF
CDR3 DNA: TGTGCCATCAGTGCGGGGATCCAAGAGACCCAGTACTTC